The present T cell receptor (beta chain) was sequenced within a study of T cells in women clearing cervical HPV infection (dated by TCRdb to 2016 to 2018). General notes on the study: The cases were 20 to 30 women with histologically confirmed HPV16-related CIN3 or worse, and 2 of those women had invasive cancers. Median age was 34 years in cases versus just over 37 in controls, and baseline characteristics did not differ significantly. Blood from cases was collected at the visit at which the lesion was first identified, whereas blood from controls was collected once infection was no longer detected. Five blinded duplicates per group were added as quality controls, giving 60 or so samples: 50 or so participants and roughly ten replicates. For cases, the median interval between lesion detection and blood sampling was more than 130 days, with an interquartile range of roughly 80 to 200 days. In the parent cohort, some 10,000 women aged 18 or older were enrolled in Guanacaste, Costa Rica, during about 1993 to 1994 and were followed for 7 to 8 years. Because only a few women had HLA typing data, the possibility that HLA type acted as a confounder could not be ruled out. Cases and controls were matched on year of sample collection and on age within five years. Controls were more than 20 women whose single incident HPV16 infection cleared within 12 months without precancer or cancer developing. An exploratory proof-of-principle case-control study, nested within the Guanacaste HPV Natural History Study in Costa Rica, was conducted to compare TCR repertoires across cervical HPV16 outcomes.

TCR beta CDR3 regions were amplified by multiplex PCR from an average of roughly 1,200 ng genomic DNA per sample using the immunoSEQ assay. The assay corrected primer bias using a complete synthetic TCR repertoire to establish an amplification baseline. The amplicons were sequenced on the Illumina platform. In the source study's methods: Sequence errors were corrected by clustering with frequency ratios and a modified nearest-neighbor algorithm, and the sequences were then analyzed in the immunoSEQ Analyzer using IMGT gene definitions. TCR richness and evenness were averaged over 20 rarefaction repeats at each rarefaction depth, excluding samples with fewer sequences than the depth. Wilcoxon rank sum tests with FDR correction were used to compare relative abundances of V, D and J genes between the groups. Blinded duplicates gave an intraclass correlation of around 95% for TCR richness and an average of approximately 83% across some 62 gene segments. TCRdb re-hosts the immuneACCESS table, in-frame sequences only. Its copies lack some clones; in the studies checked, an unresolved V gene accounts for under half of them, and the cause for the rest is not known. V and J calls and clone size are as listed in that table; D and trimming were resolved from the DNA. The sample's table lists a count of 28,000 or so clones. The ten most abundant clones make up 7.5% to 9.5% of the sample.

As regards this clone: This receptor's antigen is unknown. The read terminates 3 residues before the CDR3 end, so the remaining end is supplied by the germline J gene.

Study-wide conclusions, independent of this receptor: Because of the cross-sectional design, the study could not determine whether the associations came before infection or resulted from infection, and neither effector/memory subsets nor HPV-specific T cells were isolated. Random forest classifiers that combined richness and V gene abundances separated cases from controls with an estimated AUC of under 0.85. Lower TRBV6-7 relative abundance was observed in cases than in controls (around 0.1% versus 0.15%; Bonferroni P = 0.0008). CIN3+ cases had significantly higher TCR repertoire richness than controls across sequencing depths, but evenness did not differ between the groups. Because the number of T cells in each sample was unknown, differences in richness could reflect differing T-cell content rather than repertoire biology.

Every participant had a single incident cervical HPV16 infection, and women with prevalent HPV16 infections were excluded. Cervical HPV DNA was detected by MY09/MY11 PCR, and genotyping was performed by dot-blot hybridization. Roughly 15 mL of heparinized blood was centrifuged, after which the buffy coat was aliquoted, frozen at -30 degrees C, and then stored at -80 degrees C. QIAGEN kits were used to extract genomic DNA from buffy coat specimens. Cut back by 10 bases and 3 bases, the V and J ends lie 24 bases apart. CDR1 and CDR2, per the germline V gene (reference sequence), are LNHDA and SQIVND. The CDR3 holds 16 amino acids from the cysteine to the phenylalanine. The DNA covers only part of the CDR3, 39 bases in frame from base 1.

The sequence derives from a woman between 18 and 69 years old with a cervical HPV16 infection that either progressed to CIN3+ or cleared (not recorded which). Rearrangement joined TRBV19 to TRBJ1-1, and possibly TRBD1, on 5 matching bases. The source material was blood buffy coat. Partial CDR3 DNA: TGTGCCACCCGTCAACCCCCGGGGGGAAGGTACACTGAA. Translated, this is CATRQPPGGRYTE. The full CDR3 is CATRQPPGGRYTEAFF.